The TCR beta chain under discussion was sequenced for a study of T cell repertoires in cytomegalovirus infection. Study details: HLA-B-restricted CMV epitopes that are well studied were used alongside recently identified HLA-C-restricted ones. Both CMV infection and a matching HLA type were indicated by public TCR beta signatures.

Remarks on this clonotype: Its antigen is currently unknown.

The CDR3 sequence is 14 residues long. Deletions cut 5 bases from V and 4 bases from J, with 12 bases between. Per the germline V gene, CDR1 is LNHNV and CDR2 is YYDKDF (reference sequence). General study results and limits: Dominant in the ex vivo response were TCR beta clonotypes restricted by HLA-C and specific for CMV. People with CMV and the relevant HLA were identified by cumulative public TCR beta family frequency.

TCRdb reanalysed the reads using MiXCR and keeps one entry per CDR3 protein. The sample holds 900,000 to 950,000 distinct CDR3 sequences; approximately 31% are singletons and the top ten take around 15%. The sequence came from a human donor in good health (CMV status not recorded). Some clones in this sample may be carry-over from other donors' samples. The V and J genes are TRBV15 and TRBJ2-1; tentatively, D is TRBD2 (6 bases). The sample consisted of cultured CD8+ T cells from PBMCs, taken from culture after CMV antigen stimulation. As DNA, the CDR3 is TGTGCCACCAGCCGAAGCGGGCCTTACAATGAGCAGTTCTTC. Its protein product is CATSRSGPYNEQFF.